The clone carrying this T cell receptor (beta chain) was detected ten times or more. Its antigen is as yet unknown. Treg sorting used a CD4+CD25+CD127-/low gate. Study-wide results and limits: Tumor-infiltrating Treg TCR alpha and beta sequences overlapped most with tumor naive CD4+ T cells, then blood naive.

V was pared by 6 bases and J by 4 bases, with 15 bases between. Looked up from germline, CDR1 is MNHEY and CDR2 is SVGAGI. CDR3 length equals 14 residues. Full-length variable regions came from constant-region reverse primers plus semi-nested Nested Universal Primer A PCR. TCRdb recomputed calls from the 5' RACE reads with MiXCR, one row per CDR3 protein. The table records about 55,000 distinct CDR3 sequences, more than 20% of them present only once. The rearrangement links TRBV6-5 to TRBJ1-2; D remains ambiguous. Material: tumor-infiltrating Tregs sorted from the breast tumor. The sequence was obtained from a female donor with breast cancer. The DNA for the CDR3 is TGTGCCAGCAGGATCCCCGGCCAGGTCTATGGCTACACCTTC. Its translation is CASRIPGQVYGYTF.